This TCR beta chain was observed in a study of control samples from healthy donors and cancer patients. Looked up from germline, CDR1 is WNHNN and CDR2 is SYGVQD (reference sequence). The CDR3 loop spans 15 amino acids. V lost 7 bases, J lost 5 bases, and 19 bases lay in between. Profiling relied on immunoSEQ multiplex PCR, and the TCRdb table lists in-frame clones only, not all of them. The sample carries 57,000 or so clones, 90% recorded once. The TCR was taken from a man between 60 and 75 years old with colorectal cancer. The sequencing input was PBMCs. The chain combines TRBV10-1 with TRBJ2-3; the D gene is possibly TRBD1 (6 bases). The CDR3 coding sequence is TGCGCCAGCATCATACGGAGGACAGAGAAAGATACGCAGTATTTT. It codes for CASIIRRTEKDTQYF.